Below, 10 T cell receptor beta chains from the same sample are listed, as sequenced in a study of blood T cells in healthy people across ages. A second PCR of roughly 7 to 11 cycles used a sample-barcoded 5' primer and a J-beta primer mix. Via MiXCR, TCRdb re-called the 5' RACE reads, giving one row per CDR3 protein. The sample shows approximately 800,000 distinct CDR3 sequences, 55% to 75% of them seen only once. The sample taken for sequencing was blood. These receptors were collected from a man in his thirties or forties in good health.

CDR3 sequence (DNA): TGCAGCGTTGGGGACAGGGGTAATGGCTACACCTTC. Translated, it gives CSVGDRGNGYTF. V usage is TRBV29-1 and J usage is TRBJ1-2; 10 bases fit TRBD1. CDR3 length equals 12 residues. Germline CDR1 SQVTM, CDR2 ANQGSEA. J gave up 6 bases and V 4 bases, and 2 bases lay outside the gene matches.

The table lists this clonotype with many counts. J is TRBJ2-3 and V is TRBV5-1; weak D call: TRBD2 (6 bases). The CDR3 covers 14 residues. The germline gives CDR1 SGHRS, CDR2 YFSETQ. V was trimmed by 4 bases and J by 2 bases, leaving 11 bases between them. The CDR3 DNA follows: TGCGCCAGCAGCCTAGGAGGGAACACAGATACGCAGTATTTT. Translation gives CASSLGGNTDTQYF.

The sample holds a few counts of this clonotype. The V gene is TRBV3-1, the J gene TRBJ2-7; unclear D gene. Near its end, the DNA agrees better with TRBJ2-5, so the J call may be wrong. The germline V gene has CDR1 LGHDT and CDR2 YNNKEL (reference sequence). This CDR3 contains 13 residues. CDR3 nucleotide sequence: TGTGCCAGCAGGGTAAGTGGGGAAGAGACCCAGTACTTC. Translated: CASRVSGEETQYF.

This clonotype was recorded once. The gene calls are TRBV20-1 and TRBJ1-1; D is uncertain. The V gene lost 2 bases and the J gene lost 14 bases, with 24 bases spanning the gap. Per germline, CDR1 DFQATT and CDR2 SNEGSKA (reference sequence). The CDR3 has 14 residues. The CDR3 sequence: CSARRDFVSEPSFF. The DNA of the CDR3 is TGCAGTGCTAGAAGGGATTTTGTTTCAGAGCCTAGCTTCTTT.

The V and J genes are TRBV7-2 and TRBJ1-5, with D perhaps matching TRBD1 (6 bases). The germline V gene encodes CDR1 SGHTA and CDR2 FQGNSA. The CDR3 extends over 15 amino acids. V lost 5 bases and J 4 bases, leaving 15 bases between the germline ends. CDR3 in amino acids: CASSPRGARNQPQHF. The DNA of the CDR3 is TGTGCCAGCAGCCCACGGGGGGCGCGAAATCAGCCCCAGCATTTT.

With respect to this clonotype: The junction shows a germline mismatch at one end, possibly a read error. This rearrangement joins TRBV7-2 to TRBJ1-1, with no clear D. Germline assignment: CDR1 SGHTA and CDR2 FQGNSA. This CDR3 comprises 13 residues. CDR3 in DNA: TGTGCCAGCGGCTTAAATGCGTTCCCTGAAGCTTTCTTT. It translates to CASGLNAFPEAFF.

Concerning this clonotype: Its ends do not fully match the called genes, so a read error is possible. Here the CDR3 DNA reads TGTGCCACCAGTGAATCGGACAGGGGCACCTACGAGCAGTACTTC. Translated: CATSESDRGTYEQYF. The J gene is TRBJ2-7, the V gene TRBV10-3; 9 positions match TRBD1. The CDR3 is 15 amino acids. In germline, CDR1 is ENHRY, CDR2 SYGVKD.

V and J are TRBV20-1 and TRBJ2-1, with D possibly being TRBD2 (8 bases). The CDR3 is 18 amino acids. V lost 6 bases to trimming and J lost 3 bases, with 27 bases between them. The germline CDR1 and CDR2 sequences are DFQATT and SNEGSKA (reference sequence). The CDR3 DNA reads TGCAGTGCAACCTTACAGGGGTCGGTAGCGGGACGCTACAATGAGCAGTTCTTC. This gives the protein CSATLQGSVAGRYNEQFF.

This rearrangement joins TRBV13 to TRBJ1-1; TRBD1 matches at 8 bases. J lost 5 bases, V lost 5 bases, and 10 bases had no gene match. There are 15 residues in the CDR3. Germline-derived CDR1 and CDR2 are PRHDT and FYEKMQ (reference sequence). The CDR3 region is CASSPRTGWGTEAFF. The DNA of the CDR3 is TGTGCCAGCAGCCCAAGGACAGGGTGGGGGACTGAAGCTTTCTTT.

Many counts were recorded for this clonotype. This sequence joins TRBV29-1 and TRBJ2-7, with 13 bases aligning to TRBD2. In germline, CDR1 is SQVTM, CDR2 ANQGSEA. The trim removed 1 base at V and 6 bases at J, leaving 12 bases unmatched. This CDR3 region has 17 residues. The CDR3 loop is CSVEATSGGDLSSEQYF. In DNA, the CDR3 is TGCAGCGTTGAAGCCACTAGCGGGGGGGATCTGTCGAGCGAGCAGTACTTC.